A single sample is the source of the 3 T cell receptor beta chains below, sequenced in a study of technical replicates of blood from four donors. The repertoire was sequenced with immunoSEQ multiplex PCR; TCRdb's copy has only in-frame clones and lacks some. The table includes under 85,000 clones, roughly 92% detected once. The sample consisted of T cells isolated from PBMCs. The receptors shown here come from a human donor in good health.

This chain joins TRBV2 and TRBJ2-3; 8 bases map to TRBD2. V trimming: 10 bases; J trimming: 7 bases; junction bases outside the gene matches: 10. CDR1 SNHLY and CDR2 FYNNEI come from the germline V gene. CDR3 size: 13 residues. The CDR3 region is CATPGLEDYTQYF. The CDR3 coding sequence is TGTGCCACTCCGGGACTAGAGGATTATACGCAGTATTTT.

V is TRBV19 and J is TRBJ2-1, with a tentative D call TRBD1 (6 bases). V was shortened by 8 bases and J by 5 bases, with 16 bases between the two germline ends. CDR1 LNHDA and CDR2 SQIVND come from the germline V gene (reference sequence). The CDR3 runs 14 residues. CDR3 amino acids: CASHTGWTHNEQFF. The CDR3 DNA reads TGTGCCAGTCACACAGGGTGGACACACAATGAGCAGTTCTTC. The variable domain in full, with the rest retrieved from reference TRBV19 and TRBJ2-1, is DGGITQSPKYLFRKEGQNVTLSCEQNLNHDAMYWYRQDPGQGLRLIYYSQIVNDFQKGDIAEGYSVSREKKESFPLTVTSAQKNPTAFYLCASHTGWTHNEQFFGPGTRLTVL.

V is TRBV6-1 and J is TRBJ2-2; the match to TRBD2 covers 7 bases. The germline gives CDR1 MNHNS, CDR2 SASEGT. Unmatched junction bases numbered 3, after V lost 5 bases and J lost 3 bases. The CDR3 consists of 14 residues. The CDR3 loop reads CASSSGLHTGELFF. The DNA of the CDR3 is TGTGCCAGCAGTTCGGGACTACACACCGGGGAGCTGTTTTTT.